Presented here are 22 T cell receptor beta chains from one specimen sequenced in a study of T cells in women clearing cervical HPV infection. Assay used: immunoSEQ multiplex PCR; TCRdb lists only in-frame clones, some missing. Its listing shows 25,000 to 30,000 clones. The sequenced sample consisted of blood buffy coat. The origin of the receptors is a woman aged 18 to 75 with a cervical HPV16 infection that either progressed to CIN3+ or cleared (not recorded which).

As for this clone: The CDR3 end is not reached by the read, which stops 3 residues before it; the germline J gene fills it in. The chain recombines TRBV5-1 with TRBJ2-6; no reliable D call. Germline lookup yields CDR1 SGHRS and CDR2 YFSETQ. The CDR3 covers 16 residues. V was pared by 3 bases and J by 0 bases, with 10 bases between. The sequenced CDR3 bases are TGCGCCAGCAGCTCATCGCCGGGCTCTGGGGCCAACGTC. This encodes CASSSSPGSGANV. The entire CDR3 sequence reads CASSSSPGSGANVLTF.

The sequenced CDR3 bases are TGTGCCAGCAGGGTAGAGACTGACCATTCACCG. Amino acid sequence: CASRVETDHSP. The entire CDR3 sequence reads CASRVETDHSPLFF. V usage is TRBV7-9 and J usage is TRBJ2-2, with D unresolved. The read stops 3 residues short of the end of the CDR3; the missing end is completed from the germline J gene. This CDR3 comprises 14 residues. Germline assignment: CDR1 SEHNR and CDR2 FQNEAQ (reference sequence).

About this clone itself: The read stops 3 residues short of the end of the CDR3; the missing end is completed from the germline J gene. The chain combines TRBV5-1 with TRBJ2-1; D remains unclear. In germline, CDR1 is SGHRS, CDR2 YFSETQ. The V and J ends lost 0 bases and 8 bases respectively, with 12 bases between them. The CDR3 has 14 residues. The CDR3 reads CASSLVPGQDEQFF. The part of the CDR3 DNA that was read is TGCGCCAGCAGCTTGGTGCCAGGCCAAGATGAG.

Notes on this clone: The read halts 3 residues ahead of the CDR3 end, with the missing end drawn from the germline J gene. The genes are TRBV10-3 and TRBJ2-2, with 7 positions matching TRBD1. The CDR3 is 17 amino acids. The germline V gene has CDR1 ENHRY and CDR2 SYGVKD. CDR3 DNA, as far as it was read: TGTGCCATCAGTACCCCAATCCCGGGACAGAAAAATTCACCG. Encoded protein: CAISTPIPGQKNSP. The entire CDR3 is CAISTPIPGQKNSPLFF.

With regard to this clone: The CDR3 is cut off 3 residues early in the read; its end comes from the germline J gene. The rearrangement links TRBV7-3 to TRBJ2-5; TRBD2 matches at 7 bases. With 4 bases clipped from V and 1 base from J, the junction kept 3 bases outside the gene matches. The germline gives CDR1 SGHTA, CDR2 FQGTGA. The CDR3 is 14 amino acids. CDR3 in amino acids: CASSSGGGQETQYF. Incomplete CDR3 DNA: TGTGCCAGCAGCTCGGGCGGGGGCCAAGAGACC.

Of note for this clone: The read halts 3 residues ahead of the CDR3 end, with the missing end drawn from the germline J gene. This chain links TRBV5-1 with TRBJ2-7, with 7 positions matching TRBD1. V gave up 1 base and J gave up 3 bases; unmatched junction bases: 4. Per germline, CDR1 SGHRS and CDR2 YFSETQ. CDR3 length: 14 amino acids. The part of the CDR3 DNA that was read is TGCGCCAGCAGCTTGAGGGACAGCGACTACGAG. Translation: CASSLRDSDYE. The entire CDR3 reads CASSLRDSDYEQYF.

The sequenced CDR3 bases are TGCGCCAGCAGCTTGGCCCCACAGTCCACTGAA. Protein: CASSLAPQSTE. From start to end, the CDR3 is CASSLAPQSTEAFF. This chain uses TRBV5-1 with TRBJ1-1; D is ambiguous. Read coverage stops 3 residues before the CDR3 terminus; the germline J gene supplies the remainder. Germline V gene lookup returns CDR1 SGHRS and CDR2 YFSETQ. This CDR3 has 14 residues. Trimming pared 0 bases from V and 4 bases from J, leaving 10 bases between.

To note about this clone: The CDR3 end is not reached by the read, which stops 3 residues before it; the germline J gene fills it in. This chain joins TRBV20-1 and TRBJ1-6, with D uncertain. Germline V CDR1 and CDR2: DFQATT, SNEGSKA (reference sequence). The CDR3 is 18 residues long. The V gene lost 0 bases and the J gene lost 0 bases, with 15 bases spanning the gap. The CDR3 sequence: CSARDIATLSSYNSPLHF. CDR3 DNA, as far as it was read: TGCAGTGCTAGAGATATTGCGACATTGAGCTCCTATAATTCACCC.

Remarks on this clone: The read stops 3 residues short of the end of the CDR3; the missing end is completed from the germline J gene. The chain links TRBV5-1 to TRBJ2-3, with D perhaps being TRBD1 or TRBD2 (5 bases each). The CDR3 sequence is 13 residues long. In germline, CDR1 is SGHRS, CDR2 YFSETQ. CDR3 DNA, as far as it was read: TGCGCCAGCAGCGTTCGACAGTGGGAGACG. This translates into CASSVRQWET. The CDR3 reads in full as CASSVRQWETQYF.

Concerning this clone itself: The CDR3 is cut off 3 residues early in the read; its end comes from the germline J gene. The chain couples TRBV7-8 to TRBJ2-1; 10 nucleotides agree with TRBD1. Germline-derived CDR1 and CDR2 are SGHVS and FQNEAQ. V shed 3 bases, J shed 7 bases, and the junction held 6 bases outside the gene matches. The CDR3 has 15 residues. The CDR3 DNA, read in part, is TGTGCCAGCAGCTTGGACAGGGGGACGGTAAATGAG. It specifies CASSLDRGTVNE. The complete CDR3 protein is CASSLDRGTVNEQFF.

CDR3 bases read: TGCAGTGCTTCCGAGACAGGGGGCCGTCAGCCC. It translates to CSASETGGRQP. In full, the CDR3 reads CSASETGGRQPQHF. This chain uses TRBV20-1 with TRBJ1-5, with 10 bases matching TRBD1. The read terminates 3 residues ahead of where the CDR3 ends, so the germline J gene completes it. The CDR3 has 14 residues. Trimming at V came to 5 bases and at J to 6 bases, leaving 7 bases not matched to a gene. Germline values: CDR1 DFQATT, CDR2 SNEGSKA (reference sequence).

Concerning this clone: Sequencing ends 3 residues short of the CDR3 end; the germline J gene provides the rest. This chain joins TRBV16 and TRBJ2-7; 10 bases are shared with TRBD2. CDR3 length: 18 residues. V dropped 1 base and J dropped 2; count of bases not matched to a gene: 11. Germline lookup yields CDR1 KGHSY and CDR2 FQNENV. Here the CDR3 reads CASSQFWPSGGNTYEQYF. The part of the CDR3 DNA that was read is TGTGCCAGCAGCCAATTTTGGCCTAGCGGGGGTAATACCTACGAG.

Turning to this clone: The missing CDR3 end, 3 residues past where the read stops, is filled in from the germline J gene. This chain joins TRBV5-5 and TRBJ2-7, with a tentative D call TRBD2 (5 bases). This CDR3 has 14 amino acids. V lost 5 bases and J lost 5, with 17 bases in between. Germline CDR1 SGHKS, CDR2 YYEKEE (reference sequence). The CDR3 spells CASRQRRGFNEQYF. The covered CDR3 bases are TGTGCCAGCAGACAGAGACGGGGTTTTAACGAG.

The CDR3 DNA, read in part, is TGTGCCATTTCGACAGTGATAAGAAACACC. Protein: CAISTVIRNT. The whole CDR3 region reads CAISTVIRNTIYF. The gene calls are TRBV2 and TRBJ1-3; possible D gene TRBD1, 5 bases. The read gets to within 3 residues of the CDR3 end, and the germline J gene fills in the rest. Germline V gene data show CDR1 as SNHLY and CDR2 as FYNNEI. V lost 10 bases and J 5 bases, leaving 15 bases between the germline ends. The CDR3 covers 13 residues.

A remark on this clone: The sequenced fragment ends 3 residues before the CDR3 boundary, so the rest is inferred from the germline J gene. V usage is TRBV30 and J usage is TRBJ1-5, with a possible D match to TRBD1 (5 bases). The V gene lost 3 bases and the J gene lost 0 bases, with 12 bases spanning the gap. Germline V gene data show CDR1 as GTSNPN and CDR2 as SVGIG (reference sequence). The CDR3 totals 15 residues. CDR3 protein: CAWRTKGYSNQPQHF. Partial CDR3 DNA: TGTGCCTGGAGGACGAAGGGGTATAGCAATCAGCCC.

As to this clone: The read comes to an end 3 residues before the CDR3 does, leaving the germline J gene to fill in the end. The chain recombines TRBV18 with TRBJ2-3; 7 nucleotides align to TRBD2. The CDR3 totals 13 residues. CDR1 is KGHSH and CDR2 is LQKENI in the germline V gene. The sequenced part of the CDR3 DNA is TGTGCCAGCTCACAGGGACTACAAGAGACG. This gives the protein CASSQGLQET. The whole CDR3 sequence reads CASSQGLQETQYF.

A note on this clone: The read halts 3 residues ahead of the CDR3 end, with the missing end drawn from the germline J gene. The chain couples TRBV5-1 to TRBJ2-3; 12 positions agree with TRBD2. The V gene end was trimmed by 5 bases and the J gene end by 6 bases; junction bases not matched to a gene: 7. The CDR3 spans 15 residues. Germline CDR1 and CDR2: SGHRS and YFSETQ. CDR3 residues: CASRSGLAGMDTQYF. The DNA read from the CDR3 is TGCGCCAGCAGATCGGGACTAGCGGGTATGGATACG.

As concerns this clone: Read sequence stops 3 residues before the CDR3 end, and the germline J gene provides the missing end. The chain combines TRBV19 with TRBJ1-1, with D possibly TRBD1 on 5 matching bases. The CDR3 runs to 14 residues. Germline-derived CDR1 and CDR2 are LNHDA and SQIVND (reference sequence). The V gene lost 5 bases and the J gene lost 1 base, with 11 bases spanning the gap. The part of the CDR3 DNA that was read is TGTGCCAGTAGTCCTCTTACAGGGAACACTGAA. It is translated as CASSPLTGNTE. The whole CDR3 sequence is CASSPLTGNTEAFF.

Comments on this clone: The CDR3 end lies 3 residues beyond the end of the read and is filled in from the germline J gene. The chain recombines TRBV2 with TRBJ1-1, with D possibly being TRBD1 (6 bases). This CDR3 comprises 14 residues. The germline V and J ends were trimmed by 7 bases and 5 bases, with 17 bases remaining between them. Germline CDR1 is SNHLY and CDR2 is FYNNEI. CDR3 bases read: TGTGCCAGCAACGTACAGGGAGGGGTAACTGAA. Its protein is CASNVQGGVTE. The full-length CDR3 reads as CASNVQGGVTEAFF. Together with reference TRBV2 and TRBJ1-1, the CDR3 gives the full variable domain: EPEVTQTPSHQVTQMGQEVILRCVPISNHLYFYWYRQILGQKVEFLVSFYNNEISEKSEIFDDQFSVERPDGSNFTLKIRSTKLEDSAMYFCASNVQGGVTEAFFGQGTRLTVV.

Regarding this clone: The read stops 3 residues short of the end of the CDR3; the missing end is completed from the germline J gene. This sequence joins TRBV7-9 and TRBJ2-7; D call uncertain. Germline V lookup: CDR1 SEHNR, CDR2 FQNEAQ (reference sequence). The V and J ends lost 1 base and 0 bases respectively, with 10 bases between them. The CDR3 length is 15 residues. CDR3 DNA (partial): TGTGCCAGCAGCTTAGGGGCAGACCCCTCCTACGAG. Protein: CASSLGADPSYE. The entire CDR3 reads CASSLGADPSYEQYF. Using reference TRBV7-9 and TRBJ2-7 for the parts outside the CDR3, the full variable domain is DTGVSQNPRHKITKRGQNVTFRCDPISEHNRLYWYRQTLGQGPEFLTYFQNEAQLEKSRLLSDRFSAERPKGSFSTLEIQRTEQGDSAMYLCASSLGADPSYEQYFGPGTRLTVT.

A word on this clone: Read data end 3 residues before the CDR3 end; the end is taken from the germline J gene. The chain links TRBV29-1 to TRBJ2-5, with 15 nucleotides matching TRBD2. Germline CDR1 is SQVTM and CDR2 is ANQGSEA. Trimming took 4 bases from V and 5 from J; bases not matched to a gene: 5. CDR3 length: 15 amino acids. The part of the CDR3 DNA that was read is TGCAGCGTTGGGGGACTAGCGGGAGGAGAGGAGACC. Translating gives CSVGGLAGGEET. The whole CDR3 region reads CSVGGLAGGEETQYF.

Points on this clone: Sequencing ends 3 residues short of the CDR3 end; the germline J gene provides the rest. The chain uses TRBV7-2 and TRBJ1-1; no clear D gene. The CDR3 length is 15 residues. Per the germline V gene, CDR1 is SGHTA and CDR2 is FQGNSA. Deletions cut 2 bases from V and 4 bases from J, with 14 bases between. The sequenced CDR3 bases are TGTGCCAGCAGCTTATCCCTAGCCCGGGTCACTGAA. Residues: CASSLSLARVTE. In full, the CDR3 reads CASSLSLARVTEAFF.